Following are 32 T cell receptor beta chains from one sample sequenced in a study of beta chain features in type 1 diabetes. General study results and limits: Shorter TCRB CDR3s, moderately but significantly so, marked every one of the four CD4+ subsets in Type 1 diabetes patients.

These receptors lack a known antigen. Since all of the isolated RNA was reverse transcribed, expressed TCRB transcripts were what got sequenced. The data were produced by immunoSEQ multiplex PCR, yet TCRdb's version contains in-frame clones alone and is incomplete. This table has some 700,000 clones, under 15% appearing once. The material sequenced was naive CD4+ T cells from blood. These receptors came from a man younger than 30 with type 1 diabetes.

The V gene is TRBV9, the J gene TRBJ2-3; D possibly corresponds to TRBD2 (6 bases). This CDR3 spans 12 amino acids. Germline V gene sequence: CDR1 SGDLS, CDR2 YYNGEE. V was trimmed by 4 bases and J by 5 bases, leaving 8 bases between them. The CDR3 loop is CASSLGGDTQYF. For the CDR3, the DNA is TGTGCCAGCAGCCTGGGGGGAGATACGCAGTATTTT.

The chain carries TRBV2 and TRBJ2-3; tentative D call: TRBD2 (7 bases). Per the germline V gene, CDR1 is SNHLY and CDR2 is FYNNEI. V lost 4 bases and J 4 bases, leaving 18 bases between the germline ends. CDR3 size: 16 residues. The CDR3 region is CASSVRRGRVADTQYF. The CDR3 bases are TGTGCCAGCAGTGTCCGGCGGGGGCGCGTAGCAGATACGCAGTATTTT.

The chain joins TRBV7-2 to TRBJ2-5; no firm D call. CDR1 SGHTA and CDR2 FQGNSA come from the germline V gene. The germline V and J ends were trimmed by 2 bases and 0 bases, with 10 bases remaining between them. This CDR3 is 15 amino acids long. CDR3 sequence: CASSLYHANQETQYF. Here the CDR3 DNA reads TGTGCCAGCAGCTTATATCATGCAAACCAAGAGACCCAGTACTTC.

This sequence joins TRBV10-2 and TRBJ2-7; tentative D call: TRBD2 (5 bases). The CDR3 is made up of 14 amino acids. V gave up 2 bases and J gave up 3 bases, with 11 bases separating them. Germline V CDR1 and CDR2: WSHSY, SAAADI. As DNA, the CDR3 is TGCGCCAGCAGTGAGGCTCGGGGAGACTACGAGCAGTACTTC. Its protein product is CASSEARGDYEQYF.

The chain couples TRBV4-1 to TRBJ1-3; D is ambiguous. V was shortened by 1 base and J by 0 bases, with 13 bases between the two germline ends. This CDR3 region has 17 residues. Germline CDR1 reads MGHRA; CDR2 reads YSYEKL. DNA of the CDR3: TGCGCCAGCAGCCAAGTCCCGACGCCTTCCTCTGGAAACACCATATATTTT. Its protein product is CASSQVPTPSSGNTIYF.

This clone showed up just a few times. The J gene is TRBJ2-2, the V gene TRBV29-1, with 8 bases identical to TRBD2. Germline-derived CDR1 and CDR2 are SQVTM and ANQGSEA. The CDR3 runs 17 residues. The junction had 12 bases not matched to a gene; V was cut back by 6 bases and J by 0 bases. CDR3 residues: CSVTGGRENTNTGELFF. The CDR3 DNA sequence: TGCAGCGTCACGGGGGGGCGGGAGAACACGAACACCGGGGAGCTGTTTTTT.

The table lists this clone with a few counts. This sequence joins TRBV27 and TRBJ1-5, with D perhaps matching TRBD1 (6 bases). There are 15 residues in the CDR3. Germline CDR1 MNHEY, CDR2 SMNVEV (reference sequence). Trimming left V 4 bases short and J 1 base short, with 11 bases between. The CDR3 DNA follows: TGTGCCAGCAGTTCCCTACAGGGAAGCAATCAGCCCCAGCATTTT. The encoded protein is CASSSLQGSNQPQHF.

For this clone: At the DNA level, this CDR3 is encoded by other sequences in the same sample as well. The V call is TRBV28, the J call TRBJ1-2; D gene uncertain. CDR3 size: 11 residues. The germline CDR1 and CDR2 sequences are MDHEN and SYDVKM. V dropped 1 base and J dropped 5 bases, with 2 bases sitting between them. The CDR3 is CASSLSYGYTF. The CDR3 DNA is TGTGCCAGCAGTTTATCATATGGCTACACCTTC.

The sample holds a few counts of this clone. The J gene is TRBJ2-7, the V gene TRBV30; TRBD1 is a possible D gene (6 bases). The length of the CDR3 is 13 residues. In germline, CDR1 is GTSNPN, CDR2 SVGIG (reference sequence). Trimming removed 4 bases from V and 1 base from J, with 11 bases in between. The CDR3: CAWTLGASYEQYF. The CDR3, as DNA: TGTGCCTGGACCCTGGGGGCTTCCTACGAGCAGTACTTC.

The sample holds a few counts of this clone. The rearrangement joins TRBV28 to TRBJ1-2; D is unresolved. From germline, CDR1 is MDHEN and CDR2 SYDVKM. The CDR3 is 13 residues long. With 3 bases removed from V and 1 base from J, the gap between germline ends came to 6 bases. DNA of the CDR3: TGTGCCAGCAGTTTGGCCGATAACTATGGCTACACCTTC. Protein: CASSLADNYGYTF.

This clone has only a few counts. One end of the junction varies from germline; a read error may be responsible. This chain uses TRBV7-7 with TRBJ2-5, with D perhaps matching TRBD2 (5 bases). Germline CDR1 reads SSHAT; CDR2 reads FNYEAQ (reference sequence). The CDR3 is 15 amino acids. Written as DNA, the CDR3 is TGTGCTAGCAGCATACTGACGGGATCCCAAGAGACCCAGTACTTC. Its protein is CASSILTGSQETQYF.

This clone has just a few counts. The chain has TRBV6-6 and TRBJ1-2; TRBD1 matches at 12 bases. Losses at the gene ends were 2 bases for V and 6 bases for J; bases not matched to a gene: 4. This CDR3 has 15 residues. Per germline, CDR1 MNHNY and CDR2 SVGAGI (reference sequence). The DNA for the CDR3 is TGTGCCAGCAGTTACGATGGGACAGGGGGCAATGGCTACACCTTC. Translating it yields CASSYDGTGGNGYTF.

This clone was detected only a few times. The genes are TRBV6-1 and TRBJ1-6; 9 bases agree with TRBD1. J was trimmed by 9 bases and V by 2 bases; bases with no gene match: 2. Germline values: CDR1 MNHNS, CDR2 SASEGT. This CDR3 region has 14 residues. In nucleotides, the CDR3 is TGTGCCAGCAGTGAATTGGGACAGGGTTCACCCCTCCACTTT. Translated: CASSELGQGSPLHF.

The rearrangement uses TRBV29-1 and TRBJ2-7, with TRBD1 matching over 7 bases. V lost 5 bases to trimming and J lost 2 bases; unmatched junction nucleotides: 9. CDR1 and CDR2 from the germline V gene are SQVTM and ANQGSEA. The CDR3 length is 14 residues. The CDR3 loop reads CSVFSRGLTYEQYF. CDR3 sequence (DNA): TGCAGCGTTTTCTCAAGGGGGCTTACCTACGAGCAGTACTTC.

The chain uses TRBV28 and TRBJ1-2; 8 bases align to TRBD1. Looked up from germline, CDR1 is MDHEN and CDR2 is SYDVKM. Trimming at V came to 5 bases and at J to 8 bases, leaving 10 bases not matched to a gene. This CDR3 is 14 amino acids long. CDR3 nucleotide sequence: TGTGCCAGCAGTCCCTCAGGGGGCCTAGGCGGCTACACCTTC. Translated: CASSPSGGLGGYTF.

This chain uses TRBV6-5 with TRBJ1-5, with 10 bases matching TRBD1. Germline V lookup: CDR1 MNHEY, CDR2 SVGAGI. V was pared by 4 bases and J by 7 bases, with 7 bases of the junction left unmatched. The CDR3 contains 15 residues. The CDR3 DNA is TGTGCCAGCAGTTCCGGGACAGGGGCAGTCCAGCCCCAGCATTTT. Translation: CASSSGTGAVQPQHF.

A few counts support this clone. The chain combines TRBV15 with TRBJ1-1; D is perhaps TRBD1 (6 bases). Deletions cut 5 bases from V and 4 bases from J, with 14 bases between. CDR1 and CDR2 (germline): LNHNV, YYDKDF (reference sequence). The CDR3 covers 14 residues. In nucleotides, the CDR3 is TGTGCCACCAGCCTACGCCTGGGGGCCACTGAAGCTTTCTTT. Translating it yields CATSLRLGATEAFF.

This clone was seen a handful of times. The chain employs TRBV19 and TRBJ1-1; D possibly corresponds to TRBD1 (5 bases). This CDR3 has 14 amino acids. V gave up 4 bases and J gave up 6 bases, with 15 bases separating them. CDR1 and CDR2 (germline): LNHDA, SQIVND (reference sequence). This CDR3 is CASSTGPASAEAFF. The DNA of the CDR3 is TGTGCCAGTAGTACGGGGCCCGCTAGCGCTGAAGCTTTCTTT.

This clone has more than one count but fewer than ten. V and J are TRBV5-4 and TRBJ1-6; D not resolved. CDR3 size: 12 residues. The V and J ends lost 3 bases and 12 bases respectively, with 10 bases between them. The germline gives CDR1 SGHNT, CDR2 YYREEE (reference sequence). The CDR3 DNA follows: TGTGCCAGCAGCTCACCTAGAGAACCCCTCCACTTT. Protein product: CASSSPREPLHF.

This clone was recorded a few times. The chain couples TRBV6-6 to TRBJ1-1; a possible D gene is TRBD1 (5 bases). This CDR3 is built from 14 residues. V was cut by 8 bases and J by 0 bases, with 13 bases left in between. CDR1 MNHNY and CDR2 SVGAGI come from the germline V gene (reference sequence). The CDR3 DNA reads TGTGCCAGCCGGGGGAACCCTATGAACACTGAAGCTTTCTTT. Its translation: CASRGNPMNTEAFF.

This clone occurred a few times. The chain links TRBV14 to TRBJ2-1; unclear D gene. The ends were cut back, 5 bases at V and 9 bases at J, with 14 bases in the middle. The length of the CDR3 is 13 residues. Germline-derived CDR1 and CDR2 are SGHDN and FVKESK. CDR3: CASSDKSRVEQFF. The CDR3 DNA sequence: TGTGCCAGCAGCGACAAGAGTAGGGTTGAGCAGTTCTTC.

V and J are TRBV7-2 and TRBJ2-1, with 12 bases aligning to TRBD2. Germline assignment: CDR1 SGHTA and CDR2 FQGNSA. The CDR3 loop spans 16 amino acids. The J segment lost 7 bases and the V segment lost 5 bases, leaving 9 bases of the junction unmatched. DNA of the CDR3: TGTGCCAGCAGCCAACGCGGGACTAGCGGGCATAATGAGCAGTTCTTC. Its translation: CASSQRGTSGHNEQFF.

V gene TRBV13 combines with J gene TRBJ1-3; 7 bases are a match to TRBD1. V dropped 1 base and J dropped 4; count of bases not matched to a gene: 4. The length of the CDR3 is 15 residues. Germline values: CDR1 PRHDT, CDR2 FYEKMQ (reference sequence). The CDR3 here is CASSLVQGYGNTIYF. CDR3 DNA: TGTGCCAGCAGCTTAGTACAGGGGTACGGAAACACCATATATTTT.

This clone was seen a handful of times. V gene TRBV25-1 combines with J gene TRBJ1-6; maybe TRBD1 (5 bases). CDR1 is MGHDK and CDR2 is SYGVNS in the germline V gene. V dropped 5 bases and J dropped 5 bases, with 13 bases sitting between them. The CDR3 has 15 residues. The chain's CDR3 is CASSIGDRNNSPLHF. Written as DNA, the CDR3 is TGTGCCAGCAGTATAGGGGATCGGAATAATTCACCCCTCCACTTT.

The CDR3 coding sequence is TGTGCCAGCTCACCGGATAGCGGGGGAGCGAACACCGGGGAGCTGTTTTTT. Translated, it gives CASSPDSGGANTGELFF. The rearrangement links TRBV18 to TRBJ2-2; TRBD2 aligns across 9 bases. Germline lookup yields CDR1 KGHSH and CDR2 LQKENI. After removal of 3 bases from V and 0 bases from J, the junction contained 5 bases not matched to a gene. This CDR3 comprises 17 residues.

This clone was observed a few times. This chain joins TRBV5-1 and TRBJ2-3; a weak D match, TRBD1 (6 bases). CDR1 and CDR2 from the germline V gene are SGHRS and YFSETQ. CDR3 length equals 13 residues. Trimming pared 7 bases from V and 3 bases from J, leaving 12 bases between. The chain's CDR3 is CASSQGKTDTQYF. CDR3 nucleotide sequence: TGCGCCAGCTCACAGGGTAAGACAGATACGCAGTATTTT.

V and J are TRBV7-8 and TRBJ1-1; 7 bases fit TRBD1. The germline V gene encodes CDR1 SGHVS and CDR2 FQNEAQ. This CDR3 has 15 amino acids. V dropped 5 bases and J dropped 0; count of bases not matched to a gene: 6. Here the CDR3 reads CASSLTDRVNTEAFF. The CDR3 DNA reads as TGTGCCAGCAGCCTGACCGACAGGGTGAACACTGAAGCTTTCTTT.

The chain uses TRBV11-1 and TRBJ2-3; no firm D call. Trimming cost V 1 base and J 6 bases, with 11 bases left between them. Germline loops: CDR1 SGHAT, CDR2 FQDESV (reference sequence). This CDR3 is built from 14 residues. CDR3: CASSLGERGDTQYF. The CDR3, as DNA: TGTGCCAGCAGCTTAGGAGAGCGTGGGGATACGCAGTATTTT.

A few counts support this clone. The CDR3 carries no conserved terminal phenylalanine or tryptophan, so it likely arises from a read error. No DNA is shown, since the ends of the CDR3 on it are uncertain; the CDR3 is the one TCRdb lists. This chain uses TRBV7-2 with TRBJ2-7; the table assigns TRBD1, which was not confirmed against the DNA. Germline V gene data show CDR1 as SGHTA and CDR2 as FQGNSA. The CDR3 is 14 amino acids long, termini counted. The chain's CDR3 is CASSPSPGTALPTM.

The J gene is TRBJ1-6, the V gene TRBV6-5; no firm D call. CDR3 length equals 14 residues. The germline V and J ends were trimmed by 5 bases and 6 bases, with 11 bases remaining between them. Germline V gene sequence: CDR1 MNHEY, CDR2 SVGAGI. Here the CDR3 DNA reads TGTGCCAGCAGTCAAGACGGTGGTAATTCACCCCTCCACTTT. Translation gives CASSQDGGNSPLHF.

This clone was seen a handful of times. The rearrangement joins TRBV11-3 to TRBJ1-1; D may be TRBD1 (5 bases). The CDR3 is 16 residues long. V was clipped by 3 bases and J by 0 bases, with 14 bases between them. The germline V gene has CDR1 SGHNT and CDR2 YENEEA. The CDR3 is CASSFRRDAMNTEAFF. The CDR3 DNA sequence: TGTGCCAGCAGCTTTAGGAGGGACGCCATGAACACTGAAGCTTTCTTT.

The V and J genes are TRBV10-3 and TRBJ2-2; TRBD1 aligns across 10 bases. The V and J ends lost 7 bases and 4 bases, in that order; junction bases with no gene match: 9. The CDR3 sequence is 16 residues long. Germline assignment: CDR1 ENHRY and CDR2 SYGVKD. For the CDR3, the DNA is TGTGCCATCAAAGCGGTCCGGGACAGGGGCACCGGGGAGCTGTTTTTT. Its protein product is CAIKAVRDRGTGELFF.